This TCR beta chain was sequenced during a study of cytomegalovirus exposure and HLA in healthy donors listed by TCRdb under 2017. In the study overall: According to an earlier analysis of several hundred of the donors, some 180 million T cells yielded roughly 110 million unique TCR beta sequences and more than 250 Gb of sequence data. Roughly 300 gigabases of sequencing data and approximately 85 million unique TCR sequences were included in an early release covering about 700 HLA-typed donors. Of the approximately 370 genotyped donors, roughly 80% were placed in the genetic ancestry cluster associated with self-reported Caucasian donors. The study aimed to test whether cataloging public T cell receptors could reveal signatures of past pathogen exposure. The study used immunosequencing to profile the T cell repertoires of 666 subjects and linked those repertoires to cytomegalovirus serostatus. Along with the roughly 700-subject first cohort, a separate validation cohort of over a hundred different subjects was used. The study combined high-throughput TCR immunosequencing, statistical association of individual TCRs with disease status, and machine learning to predict cytomegalovirus infection status. In a later analysis, previously published TCR beta repertoires from about 670 donors were re-analyzed and high-resolution HLA genotyping was added so that TCR occurrence patterns could be studied. The later analysis used no new phenotypic data to find candidate immune exposures, relying instead on TCR beta sequences and their occurrence across donors. An earlier analysis of approximately 630 of the donors applied high-throughput TCR beta sequencing to assess whether each TCR beta V gene segment acted as functional or pseudogenic. Donor age, sex, ethnicity and CMV serostatus were compiled alongside the repertoire data. Genome-wide SNP genotypes for about 60% of the 666 donors were used in a later genetic analysis, which treated that subset as a discovery cohort. All discovery cohort repertoires had been generated using a single sequencing platform. Both class I and class II loci were covered by HLA typing, at four-digit resolution. Typing coverage differed by locus: A, B, C, DRB1 and DQB1 were typed in about 629-640 donors, DQA1 in approximately 520, DPA1 in 606, and DPB1 in 400 to 480. Five DR-DQ haplotypes were treated as single units for association and clustering because of strong linkage in the cohort. Among about 400 genotyped donors of the cohort, an average of approximately 200,000 unique TCR beta nucleotide sequences was sequenced per donor, of which roughly 17% were non-productive. Findings and caveats that apply to the study as a whole: Strong co-occurrence of HLA alleles, especially DR and DQ, made assigning TCR associations to individual alleles difficult. A further reported finding was that TCR beta sequences accurately predicted the HLA-A and HLA-B alleles for most subjects in the first cohort. Compared with the roughly 700-donor mean, donors in an Asian-associated ancestry cluster had fewer N-insertions in productive TCRs, according to a later genetic analysis. In a later analysis, HLA-associated TCR beta chains showed more clonal expansion and lower generation probabilities than non-associated chains that were equally common. According to the authors, the approach could potentially be generalized to other disease states and immunological phenotypes. A few of the identified cytomegalovirus-associated TCR beta chains were confirmed in vitro to be specific for cytomegalovirus antigens. The 87-base-pair reads could not distinguish some IMGT-functional V segments, including TRBV6-2 and TRBV6-3, so those segments were excluded. In an earlier analysis of 587 of the donors, most TCR beta V segments were observed in productive rearrangements about 87% or about 30% of the time, broadly matching IMGT annotations. A cluster of highly shared sequence variants was judged likely to represent a technical artifact of the sequencing pipeline. While some public TCRs were present in many individuals, most TCR sequences turned up only very rarely across donors. Linkage disequilibrium might explain the correlated functional status among segregating V segments, but an unknown experimental factor could not be ruled out. In a later analysis, several top co-occurrence clusters were reported to appear linked to parvovirus B19, influenza, CMV and Epstein-Barr virus. Sequencing depth was assumed to be roughly uniform across donors in the presence/absence analyses, though that assumption may not hold. Because HLA typing was unavailable for some donors at each locus, only the typed subset was used in association tests. The earlier analysis of 587 of the donors excluded seventeen rarely observed V segments, including chromosome 9 orphons, because counts were too low. In the study, some 180 TCR beta chains were listed as associated with cytomegalovirus. The only immune exposure information available for the cohort was CMV serostatus. This cohort had only TCR beta chains sequenced, and the lack of alpha or paired-chain data limited which features could be detected. In a later analysis, TCR association rates were found to vary across HLA loci, with the most associated TCRs seen for DRB1 alleles and the fewest for HLA-C alleles. V-gene and J-gene trimming of TCR beta chains was associated with a missense DCLRE1C variant in a later genetic analysis, and the association was replicated in an independent cohort. According to a later analysis, most CMV-associated TCR beta chains appeared to be HLA-restricted, and the HLA associations seemed to be driven largely by CMV exposure. In a later analysis, about 17,000 TCR beta sequences were associated with specific HLA alleles at a false discovery rate of 0.05. Cytomegalovirus status was reported to be diagnosed by the classifier with high specificity and sensitivity in both the original and validation cohorts.

The cohort was made up of hundreds of healthy bone marrow donors. All cohort members were sampled while nominally healthy, although unrecorded immune exposures were likely present. The donor tested CMV seronegative and was one of the 352 seronegative cohort members. A peripheral blood sample was provided by each donor, and peripheral blood mononuclear cells were used for TCR beta sequencing. The Qiagen DNeasy Blood Extraction Kit was used to extract genomic DNA from the blood cell samples. The library was generated by the immunoSEQ multiplex PCR assay. The multiplex PCR relied on a mix of 60 forward primers for TCR Vbeta segments and 13 reverse primers for TCR Jbeta segments. The CDR3 region of rearranged TCR beta genes was amplified from genomic DNA with a multiplex PCR assay. The amplified TCR beta libraries were sequenced on the Illumina HiSeq System as 87-base-pair reads. In the authors' own workflow: A later analysis counted tens of millions of unique TCR beta chains across the 500 to 850 repertoires, and 10 million to 12 million of these chains were shared by at least two donors. Raw reads were error-corrected and collapsed into unique sequences by a nearest-neighbor algorithm in which closely related sequences were merged to remove PCR and sequencing errors. CDR3 sequences were aligned to IMGT reference sequences to assign V, D and J gene segments. For a sequence to be retained, a match of at least six nucleotides to both a V gene segment and a J gene segment was required. A rearrangement was called productive if the CDR3 had no stop codons and remained in frame with V and J, and every other rearrangement was called non-productive. CDR3 was defined according to IMGT convention as the region running from the second conserved V-encoded cysteine to the conserved J-encoded phenylalanine. Sequences without an unambiguous match to a single V gene segment were excluded from the earlier analysis of a few hundred of the donors. In an earlier analysis of approximately 610 of the donors, V segments were called functional above 56.7% productive rearrangements and were called segregating when the between-donor standard deviation exceeded 5%. To diagnose cytomegalovirus status from the catalog of TCR beta chain sequences, a statistical classification framework was built. In a later analysis, V and J genes were assigned by comparing TCR nucleotide sequences against IMGT/GENE-DB human TR gene sequences. The TCRdist pipeline was used in a later analysis to assign CDR3 sequences and most-parsimonious VDJ recombination scenarios. In a later analysis, each TCR beta chain was defined by its CDR3 amino acid sequence together with its V-gene family, and reads lacking a unique V-gene family were excluded. As a way to deal with suspected cross-contamination and a sequencing artifact, a later analysis dropped roughly 600 nucleotide sequences that were highly shared and had low generation probability. In a later analysis, a clonal expansion index was calculated for each public chain from normalized within-repertoire ranks of inferred template counts. In a later analysis, generation probabilities were computed with a VDJ recombination model fitted to out-of-frame rearrangements, and the resulting probabilities were checked against IGoR. In a later analysis, TCR-TCR, TCR-HLA and TCR-CMV co-occurrence was scored with hypergeometric tests, and a repertoire-size bias correction was applied to TCR pairs. In a later analysis, false discovery rates were estimated by permuting HLA or CMV assignments 20 times. In a later analysis, co-occurring TCRs were grouped using DBSCAN, and TCRdist sequence similarity was added for clustering within HLA-allele-positive subsets. Co-occurrence clustering excluded repertoires with fewer than 30,000 or more than 120,000 public chains, plus five with anomalous nucleotide sharing. The table was pulled from immuneACCESS by TCRdb, which kept in-frame rearrangements only. Such tables lose some clones; where checked, under half of the loss comes from unresolved V genes, and the rest has no known cause. Clone size and V and J calls were adopted from that table, with D and trimming inferred from the DNA. Within this sample are 150,000 to 200,000 clones, with roughly 88% of them counted one time only. Of the sample, roughly 1.4% is held by the ten largest clones.

Looking up the germline V gene yields CDR1 SGHTA and CDR2 FQGNSA. CDR3 length: 11 amino acids, cysteine to phenylalanine. The read is trimmed to its CDR3 DNA, 33 bases read in frame from base 1. The junction shows trimming of 7 bases on V and 7 bases on J, plus 7 bases between the germline ends. As concerns this clone: Its target antigen remains unknown. Base qualities are not provided; no much larger clone lies one nucleotide away.

Sequenced material: PBMCs. The chain uses TRBV7-2 and TRBJ2-2, with the D gene too uncertain to name. The sequence came from a woman aged 18-29 years in good health and CMV-seronegative. The CDR3 in this case is CASTPVGELFF. The DNA sequence follows: TGTGCCAGCACCCCAGTCGGGGAGCTGTTTTTT.